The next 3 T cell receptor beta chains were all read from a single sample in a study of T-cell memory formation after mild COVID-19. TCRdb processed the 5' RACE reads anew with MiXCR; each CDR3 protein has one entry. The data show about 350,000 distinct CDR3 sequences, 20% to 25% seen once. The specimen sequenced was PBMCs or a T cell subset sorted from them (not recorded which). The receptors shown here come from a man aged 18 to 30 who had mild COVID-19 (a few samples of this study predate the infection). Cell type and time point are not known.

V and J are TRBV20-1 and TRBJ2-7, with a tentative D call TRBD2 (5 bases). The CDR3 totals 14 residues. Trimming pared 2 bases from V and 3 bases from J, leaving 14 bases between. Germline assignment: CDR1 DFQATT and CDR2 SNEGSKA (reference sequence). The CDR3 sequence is CSARPVDSRYEQYV. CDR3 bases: TGCAGTGCTAGACCTGTGGACTCGCGCTACGAGCAGTACGTC.

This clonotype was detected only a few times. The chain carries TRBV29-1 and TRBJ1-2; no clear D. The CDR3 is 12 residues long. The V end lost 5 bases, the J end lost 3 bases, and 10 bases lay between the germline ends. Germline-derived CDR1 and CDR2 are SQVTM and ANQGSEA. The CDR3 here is CSVLGQYYGYTF. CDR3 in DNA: TGCAGCGTTCTTGGGCAGTACTATGGCTACACCTTC.

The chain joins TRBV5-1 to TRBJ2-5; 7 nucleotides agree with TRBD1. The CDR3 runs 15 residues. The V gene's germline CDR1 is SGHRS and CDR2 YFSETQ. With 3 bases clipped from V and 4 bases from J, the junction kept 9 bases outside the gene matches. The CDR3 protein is CASSSTGVRGETQYF. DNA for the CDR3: TGCGCCAGCAGCTCTACAGGGGTACGGGGAGAGACCCAGTACTTC.